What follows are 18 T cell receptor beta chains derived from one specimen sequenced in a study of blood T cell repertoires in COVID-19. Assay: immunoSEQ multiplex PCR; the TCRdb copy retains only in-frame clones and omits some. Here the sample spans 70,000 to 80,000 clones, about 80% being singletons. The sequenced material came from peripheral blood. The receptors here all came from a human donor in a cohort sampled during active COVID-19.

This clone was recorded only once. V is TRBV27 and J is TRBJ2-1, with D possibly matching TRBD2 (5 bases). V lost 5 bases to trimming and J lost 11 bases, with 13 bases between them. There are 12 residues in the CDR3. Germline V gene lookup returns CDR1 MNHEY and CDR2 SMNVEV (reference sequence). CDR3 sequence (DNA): TGTGCCAGCAGTCCATACGCGGGTAAGCAGTTCTTC. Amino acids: CASSPYAGKQFF.

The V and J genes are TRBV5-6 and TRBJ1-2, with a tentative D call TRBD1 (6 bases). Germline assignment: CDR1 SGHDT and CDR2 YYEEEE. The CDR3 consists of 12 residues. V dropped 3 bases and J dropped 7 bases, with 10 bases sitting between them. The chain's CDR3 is CASSWGGGGYTF. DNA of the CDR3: TGTGCCAGCAGCTGGGGAGGGGGTGGCTACACCTTC.

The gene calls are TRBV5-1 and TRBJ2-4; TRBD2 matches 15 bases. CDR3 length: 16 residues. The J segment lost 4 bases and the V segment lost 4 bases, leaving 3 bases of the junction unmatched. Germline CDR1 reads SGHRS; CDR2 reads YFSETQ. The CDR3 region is CASSPGLAGGKNIQYF. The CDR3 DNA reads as TGCGCCAGCAGCCCTGGACTAGCGGGGGGGAAAAACATTCAGTACTTC.

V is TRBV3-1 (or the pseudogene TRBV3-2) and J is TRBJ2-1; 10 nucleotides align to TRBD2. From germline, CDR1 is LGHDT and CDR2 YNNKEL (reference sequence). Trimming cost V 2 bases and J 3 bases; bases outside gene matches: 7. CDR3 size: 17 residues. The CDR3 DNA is TGTGCCAGCAGCCAACTTAGCGGGAGGAGATACTACAATGAGCAGTTCTTC. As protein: CASSQLSGRRYYNEQFF.

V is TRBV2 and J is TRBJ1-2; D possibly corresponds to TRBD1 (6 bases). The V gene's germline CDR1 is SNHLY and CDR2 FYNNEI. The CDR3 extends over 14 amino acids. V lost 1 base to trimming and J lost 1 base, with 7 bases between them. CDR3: CASSEGDINYGYTF. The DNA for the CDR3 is TGTGCCAGCAGTGAAGGGGACATTAACTATGGCTACACCTTC.

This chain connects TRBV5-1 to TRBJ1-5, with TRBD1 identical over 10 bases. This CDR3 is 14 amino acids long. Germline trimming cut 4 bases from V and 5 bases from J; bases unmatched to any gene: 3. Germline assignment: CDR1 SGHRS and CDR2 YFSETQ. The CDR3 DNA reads TGCGCCAGCAGCCCTGGGACAGGGGATCAGCCCCAGCATTTT. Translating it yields CASSPGTGDQPQHF.

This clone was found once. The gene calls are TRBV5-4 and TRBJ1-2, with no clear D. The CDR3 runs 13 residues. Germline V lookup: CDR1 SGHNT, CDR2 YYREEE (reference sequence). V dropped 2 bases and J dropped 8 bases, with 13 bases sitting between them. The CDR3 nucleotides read TGTGCCAGCAGCTTTCTCCGGTCGGGAGGCTACACCTTC. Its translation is CASSFLRSGGYTF.

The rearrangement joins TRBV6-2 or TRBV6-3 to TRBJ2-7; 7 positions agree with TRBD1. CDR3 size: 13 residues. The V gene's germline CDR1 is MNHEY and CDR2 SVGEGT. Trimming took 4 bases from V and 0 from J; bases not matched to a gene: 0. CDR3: CASSWDSSYEQYF. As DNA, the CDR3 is TGTGCCAGCAGTTGGGACAGCTCCTACGAGCAGTACTTC.

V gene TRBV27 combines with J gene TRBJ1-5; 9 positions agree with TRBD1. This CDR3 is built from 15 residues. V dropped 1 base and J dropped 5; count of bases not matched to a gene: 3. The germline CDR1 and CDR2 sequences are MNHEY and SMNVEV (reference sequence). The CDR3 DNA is TGTGCCAGCAGTTTATTCACAGGGGGCGATCAGCCCCAGCATTTT. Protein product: CASSLFTGGDQPQHF.

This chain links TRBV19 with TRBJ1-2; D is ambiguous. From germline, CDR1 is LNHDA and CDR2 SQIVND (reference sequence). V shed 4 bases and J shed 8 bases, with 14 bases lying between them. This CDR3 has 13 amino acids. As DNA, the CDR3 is TGTGCCAGTAGTACTCAGGCCTCGAGCGGCTACACCTTC. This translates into CASSTQASSGYTF. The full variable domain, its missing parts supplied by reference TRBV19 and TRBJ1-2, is DGGITQSPKYLFRKEGQNVTLSCEQNLNHDAMYWYRQDPGQGLRLIYYSQIVNDFQKGDIAEGYSVSREKKESFPLTVTSAQKNPTAFYLCASSTQASSGYTFGSGTRLTVV.

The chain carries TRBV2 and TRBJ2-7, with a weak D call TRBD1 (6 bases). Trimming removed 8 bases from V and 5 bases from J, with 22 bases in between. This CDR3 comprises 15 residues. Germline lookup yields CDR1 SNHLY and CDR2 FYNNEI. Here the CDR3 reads CASPESDRSDDEQYF. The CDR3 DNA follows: TGTGCCAGCCCCGAAAGTGACAGGTCAGACGACGAGCAGTACTTC.

CDR3 amino acids: CASRTGGTDTQYF. The CDR3 nucleotides read TGTGCCAGCAGGACAGGCGGCACAGATACGCAGTATTTT. This chain joins TRBV3-1 (or the pseudogene TRBV3-2) and TRBJ2-3; maybe TRBD1 (6 bases). Per the germline V gene, CDR1 is LGHDT and CDR2 is YNNKEL (reference sequence). The CDR3 spans 13 residues. Trimming shortened V by 6 bases and J by 1 base, and 8 bases separated the two germline ends.

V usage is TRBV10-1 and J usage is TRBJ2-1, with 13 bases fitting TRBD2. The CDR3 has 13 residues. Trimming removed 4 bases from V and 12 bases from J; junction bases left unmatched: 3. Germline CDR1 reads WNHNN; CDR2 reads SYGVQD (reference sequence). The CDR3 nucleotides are TGCGCCAGCAGTGGACTAGCGGGAGGCGGGCAGTTCTTC. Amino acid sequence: CASSGLAGGGQFF.

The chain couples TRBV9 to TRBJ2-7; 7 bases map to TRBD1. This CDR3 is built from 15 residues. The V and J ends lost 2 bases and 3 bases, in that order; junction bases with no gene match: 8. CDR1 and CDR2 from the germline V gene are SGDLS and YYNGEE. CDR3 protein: CASSVAGTEYYEQYF. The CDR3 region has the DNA TGTGCCAGCAGCGTCGCCGGGACAGAATACTACGAGCAGTACTTC.

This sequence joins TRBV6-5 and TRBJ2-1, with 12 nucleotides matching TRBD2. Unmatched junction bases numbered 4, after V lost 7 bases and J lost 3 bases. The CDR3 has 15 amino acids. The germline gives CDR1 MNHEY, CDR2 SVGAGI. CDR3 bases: TGTGCCAGCACCCAGGGACTAGCGGGCTACAATGAGCAGTTCTTC. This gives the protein CASTQGLAGYNEQFF.

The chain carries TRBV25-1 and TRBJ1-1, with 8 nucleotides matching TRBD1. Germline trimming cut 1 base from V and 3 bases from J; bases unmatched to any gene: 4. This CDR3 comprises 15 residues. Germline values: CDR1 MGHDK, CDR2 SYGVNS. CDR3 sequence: CASSESGQGYTEAFF. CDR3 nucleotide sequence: TGTGCCAGCAGTGAATCTGGACAGGGATACACTGAAGCTTTCTTT.

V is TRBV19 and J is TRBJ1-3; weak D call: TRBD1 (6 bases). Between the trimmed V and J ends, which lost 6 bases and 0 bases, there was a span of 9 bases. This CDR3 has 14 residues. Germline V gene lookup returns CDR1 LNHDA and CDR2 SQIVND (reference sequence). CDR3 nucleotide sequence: TGTGCCAGTAGATGGGACAACTCTGGAAACACCATATATTTT. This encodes CASRWDNSGNTIYF.

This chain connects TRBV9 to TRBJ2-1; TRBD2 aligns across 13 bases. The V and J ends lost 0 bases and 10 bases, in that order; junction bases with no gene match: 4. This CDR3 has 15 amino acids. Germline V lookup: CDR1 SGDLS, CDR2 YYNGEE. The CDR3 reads CASSVELAGGGEQFF. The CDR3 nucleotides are TGTGCCAGCAGCGTAGAACTAGCGGGAGGGGGGGAGCAGTTCTTC. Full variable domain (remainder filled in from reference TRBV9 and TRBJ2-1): DSGVTQTPKHLITATGQRVTLRCSPRSGDLSVYWYQQSLDQGLQFLIQYYNGEERAKGNILERFSAQQFPDLHSELNLSSLELGDSALYFCASSVELAGGGEQFFGPGTRLTVL.